Below are 26 T cell receptor beta chains sequenced from a single sample in a study of blood T cell repertoires in COVID-19. Clones were sequenced by immunoSEQ multiplex PCR, and TCRdb holds only the in-frame ones, with some missing. The sample has more than 110,000 clones, less than 80% seen once. Sequences were obtained from peripheral blood. The receptors come from a man in his sixties with acute or convalescent COVID-19.

The chain combines TRBV24-1 with TRBJ2-1; the D gene is possibly TRBD1 (5 bases). The ends were cut back, 3 bases at V and 0 bases at J, with 11 bases in the middle. This CDR3 has 16 amino acids. Germline V gene data show CDR1 as KGHDR and CDR2 as SFDVKD. CDR3: CATSDPTGGSYNEQFF. CDR3 nucleotides: TGTGCCACCAGTGATCCCACAGGTGGCTCCTACAATGAGCAGTTCTTC.

The rearrangement joins TRBV29-1 to TRBJ1-1; 8 bases are shared with TRBD1. The CDR3 has 15 residues. CDR1 is SQVTM, CDR2 ANQGSEA, per germline. V was pared by 4 bases and J by 5 bases, with 12 bases of the junction left unmatched. The CDR3 DNA sequence: TGCAGCGTTGTAGGACAGGGTGAGGGAGGTACTGAAGCTTTCTTT. Its translation is CSVVGQGEGGTEAFF.

This chain connects TRBV7-8 to TRBJ2-7, with D perhaps matching TRBD1 (6 bases). The CDR3 has 13 amino acids. V lost 5 bases and J 3 bases, leaving 11 bases between the germline ends. Germline CDR1 and CDR2: SGHVS and FQNEAQ. The CDR3 loop reads CASSQTGVYEQYF. DNA for the CDR3: TGTGCCAGCAGCCAGACAGGAGTCTACGAGCAGTACTTC.

This chain connects TRBV6-6 to TRBJ1-1; maybe TRBD1 (5 bases). Germline V gene sequence: CDR1 MNHNY, CDR2 SVGAGI (reference sequence). Trimming cost V 5 bases and J 10 bases, with 14 bases left between them. This CDR3 contains 12 residues. CDR3 loop: CASSLGQGRAFF. CDR3 bases: TGTGCCAGCAGTCTTGGTCAGGGAAGAGCTTTCTTT.

This clone occurred once. The chain joins TRBV6-2 or TRBV6-3 to TRBJ1-5, with 8 bases matching TRBD1. Germline lookup yields CDR1 MNHEY and CDR2 SVGEGT. The ends lost 2 bases at V and 5 bases at J; junction bases unmatched: 8. The CDR3 consists of 16 residues. CDR3 in DNA: TGTGCCAGCAGTTACCCATGGCAGGGGGCGGATCAGCCCCAGCATTTT. Amino acids: CASSYPWQGADQPQHF.

The genes are TRBV7-2 and TRBJ2-4, with D perhaps TRBD1 (6 bases). This CDR3 comprises 13 residues. V was pared by 5 bases and J by 9 bases, with 14 bases between. Germline values: CDR1 SGHTA, CDR2 FQGNSA. CDR3 bases: TGTGCCAGCAGCCAGACAGGTTTTTCCATTCAGTACTTC. Protein product: CASSQTGFSIQYF.

The V call is TRBV7-2, the J call TRBJ1-6; 10 bases are a match to TRBD1. With V trimmed by 2 bases and J by 9 bases, 10 bases remained unmatched. CDR3 size: 17 residues. The germline V gene has CDR1 SGHTA and CDR2 FQGNSA. The CDR3 DNA reads as TGTGCCAGCAGCTTATTTCCGGGACAGGGGCTTAGTTCACCCCTCCACTTT. It encodes CASSLFPGQGLSSPLHF.

This clone was counted once. This chain connects TRBV18 to TRBJ1-2; no clear D gene. The CDR3 spans 13 residues. V shed 2 bases and J shed 6 bases, with 10 bases lying between them. CDR1 and CDR2 (germline): KGHSH, LQKENI. CDR3 nucleotides: TGTGCCAGCTCACCAGAGGGAAGTAATGGCTACACCTTC. Protein sequence: CASSPEGSNGYTF. Full variable domain (outside the CDR3, taken from reference TRBV18 and TRBJ1-2): NAGVMQNPRHLVRRRGQEARLRCSPMKGHSHVYWYRQLPEEGLKFMVYLQKENIIDESGMPKERFSAEFPKEGPSILRIQQVVRGDSAAYFCASSPEGSNGYTFGSGTRLTVV.

V and J are TRBV5-1 and TRBJ2-3; no firm D call. Per germline, CDR1 SGHRS and CDR2 YFSETQ. The ends were cut back, 0 bases at V and 2 bases at J, with 13 bases in the middle. The CDR3 has 16 amino acids. This CDR3 is CASSLGASPSTDTQYF. As DNA, the CDR3 is TGCGCCAGCAGCTTGGGAGCCTCACCCTCCACAGATACGCAGTATTTT.

This sequence joins TRBV3-1 (or the pseudogene TRBV3-2) and TRBJ2-7; no firm D call. Germline V gives CDR1 LGHDT, CDR2 YNNKEL (reference sequence). V gave up 0 bases and J gave up 2 bases, with 11 bases separating them. This CDR3 spans 15 amino acids. The CDR3 DNA sequence: TGTGCCAGCAGCCAAGATCAACTTATGGCCTACGAGCAGTACTTC. Translated: CASSQDQLMAYEQYF.

V usage is TRBV4-3 and J usage is TRBJ2-2; 8 bases match TRBD2. V dropped 0 bases and J dropped 3; count of bases not matched to a gene: 6. The CDR3 loop spans 17 amino acids. The germline gives CDR1 LGHNA, CDR2 YSLEER. DNA for the CDR3: TGCGCCAGCAGCCAAGATTTTCCAGCGGGAGACACCGGGGAGCTGTTTTTT. Protein: CASSQDFPAGDTGELFF.

The chain combines TRBV9 with TRBJ2-2; 9 positions match TRBD1. This CDR3 is 16 amino acids long. Germline values: CDR1 SGDLS, CDR2 YYNGEE. V lost 0 bases and J lost 7; bases outside the gene matches: 7. In nucleotides, the CDR3 is TGTGCCAGCAGCGTAGGGACAGGGGCGGAGGGCGGGGAGCTGTTTTTT. Protein sequence: CASSVGTGAEGGELFF.

The rearrangement joins TRBV18 to TRBJ2-7; D ambiguous. Trimming shortened V by 3 bases and J by 6 bases, and 6 bases separated the two germline ends. The germline gives CDR1 KGHSH, CDR2 LQKENI. The CDR3 is 11 residues long. The CDR3 nucleotides are TGTGCCAGCTCACCGGGCGCCGAGCAGTACTTC. Translation: CASSPGAEQYF. Combining the CDR3 with reference TRBV18 and TRBJ2-7 gives the whole variable domain NAGVMQNPRHLVRRRGQEARLRCSPMKGHSHVYWYRQLPEEGLKFMVYLQKENIIDESGMPKERFSAEFPKEGPSILRIQQVVRGDSAAYFCASSPGAEQYFGPGTRLTVT.

This clone was recorded a few times. The chain couples TRBV20-1 to TRBJ1-2, with D perhaps matching TRBD1 (6 bases). The CDR3 extends over 15 amino acids. V was clipped by 3 bases and J by 6 bases, with 20 bases between them. The germline V gene encodes CDR1 DFQATT and CDR2 SNEGSKA (reference sequence). The DNA for the CDR3 is TGCAGTGCTAGTAAGGTCGGGGGGGACATCGATGGCTACACCTTC. Translation gives CSASKVGGDIDGYTF.

The rearrangement uses TRBV9 and TRBJ2-5; 10 nucleotides line up with TRBD1. The CDR3 loop spans 18 amino acids. Looked up from germline, CDR1 is SGDLS and CDR2 is YYNGEE. V lost 3 bases, J lost 5 bases, and 16 bases stayed unmatched. The CDR3 region has the DNA TGTGCCAGCAGCGAGGAGATATCCGGGACAGGGGTTGGGGAGACCCAGTACTTC. Translating it yields CASSEEISGTGVGETQYF. The full variable domain, its missing parts supplied by reference TRBV9 and TRBJ2-5, is DSGVTQTPKHLITATGQRVTLRCSPRSGDLSVYWYQQSLDQGLQFLIQYYNGEERAKGNILERFSAQQFPDLHSELNLSSLELGDSALYFCASSEEISGTGVGETQYFGPGTRLLVL.

This clone was observed a few times. The J gene is TRBJ2-2, the V gene TRBV2; D not certain. With 7 bases removed from V and 7 bases from J, the gap between germline ends came to 10 bases. The germline gives CDR1 SNHLY, CDR2 FYNNEI. The CDR3 contains 12 residues. CDR3 protein: CASMNPGGELFF. CDR3 coding DNA: TGTGCCAGCATGAACCCAGGCGGGGAGCTGTTTTTT. The full variable domain, its missing parts supplied by reference TRBV2 and TRBJ2-2, is EPEVTQTPSHQVTQMGQEVILRCVPISNHLYFYWYRQILGQKVEFLVSFYNNEISEKSEIFDDQFSVERPDGSNFTLKIRSTKLEDSAMYFCASMNPGGELFFGEGSRLTVL.

This chain links TRBV4-2 with TRBJ2-7; D gene ambiguous. The CDR3 has 15 amino acids. The germline V and J ends were trimmed by 0 bases and 3 bases, with 12 bases remaining between them. CDR1 LGHNA and CDR2 YNFKEQ come from the germline V gene. CDR3 nucleotide sequence: TGTGCCAGCAGCCAAGATCGAGGCAGTAACTACGAGCAGTACTTC. Its translation is CASSQDRGSNYEQYF.

The rearrangement links TRBV7-2 to TRBJ2-1, with TRBD2 matching over 10 bases. Germline assignment: CDR1 SGHTA and CDR2 FQGNSA. The V segment lost 1 base and the J segment 4 bases; nucleotides outside the gene matches: 4. This CDR3 is 16 amino acids long. CDR3 sequence: CASSLEGTSVYNEQFF. CDR3 nucleotides: TGTGCCAGCAGCTTAGAAGGGACTAGCGTTTACAATGAGCAGTTCTTC.

CDR3 DNA sequence: TGTGCCAGCAGTTCAGGGTCAGATACGCAGTATTTT. Its protein is CASSSGSDTQYF. The gene calls are TRBV28 and TRBJ2-3, with D possibly matching TRBD1 (5 bases). The CDR3 sequence is 12 residues long. Trimming removed 4 bases from V and 4 bases from J, with 6 bases in between. CDR1 MDHEN and CDR2 SYDVKM come from the germline V gene.

V usage is TRBV19 and J usage is TRBJ2-7, with TRBD2 matching 10 bases. The CDR3 spans 15 residues. CDR1 and CDR2 from the germline V gene are LNHDA and SQIVND (reference sequence). Trimming took 1 base from V and 7 from J; bases not matched to a gene: 7. Here the CDR3 DNA reads TGTGCCAGTAGTATAGCGTTACTAGCGGGAACGGAGCAGTACTTC. Its translation: CASSIALLAGTEQYF.

The genes are TRBV7-2 and TRBJ1-1; TRBD1 agrees at 7 bases. This CDR3 spans 16 amino acids. From germline, CDR1 is SGHTA and CDR2 FQGNSA. The J segment lost 4 bases and the V segment lost 2 bases, leaving 10 bases of the junction unmatched. The CDR3 reads CASSLIGGGVGTEAFF. CDR3 in DNA: TGTGCCAGCAGCTTAATTGGAGGGGGCGTAGGCACTGAAGCTTTCTTT.

The V gene is TRBV11-3, the J gene TRBJ2-2; D is ambiguous. CDR1 and CDR2 (germline): SGHNT, YENEEA. The CDR3 has 18 residues. With 1 base removed from V and 0 bases from J, the gap between germline ends came to 15 bases. The CDR3 spells CASSLGVLSPSNTGELFF. The CDR3 DNA reads TGTGCCAGCAGCTTAGGGGTTCTTAGCCCGTCGAACACCGGGGAGCTGTTTTTT.

The chain joins TRBV5-6 to TRBJ1-5; 7 bases map to TRBD1. The CDR3 is 17 residues long. V trimming: 2 bases; J trimming: 2 bases; junction bases outside the gene matches: 10. Germline V gene sequence: CDR1 SGHDT, CDR2 YYEEEE. The CDR3 nucleotides are TGTGCCAGCAGCTTTACGAAAACAGGGGTGGGCAATCAGCCCCAGCATTTT. This gives the protein CASSFTKTGVGNQPQHF.

V and J are TRBV19 and TRBJ2-7; possible D gene TRBD1, 5 bases. CDR1 and CDR2 from the germline V gene are LNHDA and SQIVND (reference sequence). The ends were cut back, 4 bases at V and 2 bases at J, with 9 bases in the middle. The CDR3 has 13 residues. The chain's CDR3 is CASSTTVAYEQYF. Written as DNA, the CDR3 is TGTGCCAGTAGTACGACAGTCGCCTACGAGCAGTACTTC.

The chain recombines TRBV5-4 with TRBJ1-4, with TRBD1 matching over 9 bases. V gave up 0 bases and J gave up 4 bases; unmatched junction bases: 4. CDR1 SGHNT and CDR2 YYREEE come from the germline V gene (reference sequence). The length of the CDR3 is 16 residues. CDR3 protein: CASSLGTGGGNEKLFF. The DNA of the CDR3 is TGTGCCAGCAGCTTGGGCACAGGGGGCGGTAATGAAAAACTGTTTTTT.

In its sample, this clone was seen a few times. One junction end does not reproduce the germline sequence, and a read error may be involved. The chain recombines TRBV7-7 with TRBJ2-1; tentatively, D is TRBD2 (5 bases). CDR1 SSHAT and CDR2 FNYEAQ come from the germline V gene (reference sequence). The CDR3 runs to 15 residues. The CDR3: CASSPNSGTYNEQFF. CDR3 nucleotides: TGTGCTAGCAGCCCGAACTCCGGGACCTACAATGAGCAGTTCTTC. Full variable domain (missing parts from reference TRBV7-7 and TRBJ2-1): GAGVSQSPRYKVTKRGQDVTLRCDPISSHATLYWYQQALGQGPEFLTYFNYEAQPDKSGLPSDRFSAERPEGSISTLTIQRTEQRDSAMYRCASSPNSGTYNEQFFGPGTRLTVL.